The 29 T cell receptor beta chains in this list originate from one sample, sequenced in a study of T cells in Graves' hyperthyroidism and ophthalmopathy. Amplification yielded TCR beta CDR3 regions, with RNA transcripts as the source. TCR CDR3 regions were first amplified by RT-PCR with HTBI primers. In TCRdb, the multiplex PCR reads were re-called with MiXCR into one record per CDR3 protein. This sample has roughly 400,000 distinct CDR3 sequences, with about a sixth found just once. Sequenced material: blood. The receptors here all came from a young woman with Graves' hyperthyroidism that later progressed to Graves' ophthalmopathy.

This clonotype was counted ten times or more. CDR3 DNA: TGCAGTGCTCCCCTTTCCGGGCTCGACGGCCATGAGCAGTTCTTC. This codes for CSAPLSGLDGHEQFF. The gene calls are TRBV20-1 and TRBJ2-1, with D hard to call. In germline, CDR1 is DFQATT, CDR2 SNEGSKA (reference sequence). The CDR3 spans 15 residues. Between the trimmed V and J ends, which lost 5 bases and 8 bases, there was a span of 22 bases.

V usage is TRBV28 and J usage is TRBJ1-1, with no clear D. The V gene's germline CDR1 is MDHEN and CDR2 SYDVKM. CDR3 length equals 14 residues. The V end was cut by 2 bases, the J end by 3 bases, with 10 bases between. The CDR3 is CASSLDLTDTEAFF. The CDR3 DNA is TGTGCCAGCAGTTTAGATTTGACGGACACTGAAGCTTTCTTT. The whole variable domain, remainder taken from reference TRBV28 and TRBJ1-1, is DVKVTQSSRYLVKRTGEKVFLECVQDMDHENMFWYRQDPGLGLRLIYFSYDVKMKEKGDIPEGYSVSREKKERFSLILESASTNQTSMYLCASSLDLTDTEAFFGQGTRLTVV.

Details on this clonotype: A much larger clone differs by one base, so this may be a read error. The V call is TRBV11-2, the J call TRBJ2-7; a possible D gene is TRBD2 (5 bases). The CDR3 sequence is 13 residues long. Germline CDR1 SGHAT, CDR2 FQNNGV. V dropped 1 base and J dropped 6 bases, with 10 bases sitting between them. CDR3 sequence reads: CASSLVGGLEQYF. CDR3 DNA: TGTGCCAGCAGCTTAGTCGGAGGCCTCGAGCAGTACTTC.

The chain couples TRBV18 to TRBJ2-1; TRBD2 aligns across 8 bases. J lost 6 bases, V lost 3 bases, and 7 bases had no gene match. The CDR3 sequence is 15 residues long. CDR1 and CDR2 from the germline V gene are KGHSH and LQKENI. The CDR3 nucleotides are TGTGCCAGCTCACCGGGGACGGGAGGGCTCAATGAGCAGTTCTTC. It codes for CASSPGTGGLNEQFF.

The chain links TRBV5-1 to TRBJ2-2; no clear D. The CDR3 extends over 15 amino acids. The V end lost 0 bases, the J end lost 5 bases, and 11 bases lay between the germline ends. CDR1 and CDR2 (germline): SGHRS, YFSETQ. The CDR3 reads CASSLGVVETGELFF. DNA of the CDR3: TGCGCCAGCAGCTTGGGTGTCGTGGAGACCGGGGAGCTGTTTTTT.

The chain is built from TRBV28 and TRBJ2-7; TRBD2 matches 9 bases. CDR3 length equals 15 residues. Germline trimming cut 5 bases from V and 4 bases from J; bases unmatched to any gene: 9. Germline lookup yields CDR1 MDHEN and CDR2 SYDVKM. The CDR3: CASSRLAGFLYEQYF. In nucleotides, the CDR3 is TGTGCCAGCAGTAGGCTAGCGGGATTCCTTTACGAGCAGTACTTC.

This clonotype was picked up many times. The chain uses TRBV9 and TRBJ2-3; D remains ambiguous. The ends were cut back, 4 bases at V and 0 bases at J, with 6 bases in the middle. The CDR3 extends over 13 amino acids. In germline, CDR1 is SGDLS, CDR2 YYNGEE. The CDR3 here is CASSLESTDTQYF. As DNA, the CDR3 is TGTGCCAGCAGCTTGGAGAGCACAGATACGCAGTATTTT.

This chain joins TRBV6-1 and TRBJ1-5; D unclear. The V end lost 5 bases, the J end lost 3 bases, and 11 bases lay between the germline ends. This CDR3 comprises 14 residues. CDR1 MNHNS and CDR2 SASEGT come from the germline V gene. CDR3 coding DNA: TGTGCCAGCAGTTATACCGGGCTCAATCAGCCCCAGCATTTT. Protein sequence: CASSYTGLNQPQHF.

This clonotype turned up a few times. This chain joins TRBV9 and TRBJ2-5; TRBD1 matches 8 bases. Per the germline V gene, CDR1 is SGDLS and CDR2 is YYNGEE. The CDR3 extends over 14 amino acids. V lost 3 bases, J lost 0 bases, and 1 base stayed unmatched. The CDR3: CASSAGGNQETQYF. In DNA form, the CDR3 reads TGTGCCAGCAGCGCAGGGGGCAACCAAGAGACCCAGTACTTC.

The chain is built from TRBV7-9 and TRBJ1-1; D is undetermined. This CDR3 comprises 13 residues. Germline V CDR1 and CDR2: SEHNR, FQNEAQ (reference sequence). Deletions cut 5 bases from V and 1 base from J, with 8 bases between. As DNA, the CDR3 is TGTGCCAGCAGCCCTTGGACGAACACTGAAGCTTTCTTT. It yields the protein CASSPWTNTEAFF.

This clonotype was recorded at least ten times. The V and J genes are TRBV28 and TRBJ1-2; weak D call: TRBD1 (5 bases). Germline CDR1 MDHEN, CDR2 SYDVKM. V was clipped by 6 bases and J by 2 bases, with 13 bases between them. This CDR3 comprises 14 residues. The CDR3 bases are TGTGCCAGCAGCAGTTGGGACGGGAACTATGGCTACACCTTC. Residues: CASSSWDGNYGYTF.

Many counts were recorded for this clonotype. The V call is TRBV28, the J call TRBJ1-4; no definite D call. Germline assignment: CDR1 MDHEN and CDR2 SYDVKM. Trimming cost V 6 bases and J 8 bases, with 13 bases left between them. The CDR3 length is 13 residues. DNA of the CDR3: TGTGCCAGCAGCGTCACCATCGAAGAAAAACTGTTTTTT. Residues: CASSVTIEEKLFF.

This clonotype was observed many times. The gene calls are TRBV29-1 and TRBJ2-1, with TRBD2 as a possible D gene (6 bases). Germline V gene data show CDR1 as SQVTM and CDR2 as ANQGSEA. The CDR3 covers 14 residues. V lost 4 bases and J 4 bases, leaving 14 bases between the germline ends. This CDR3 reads CSVVRDSPYNEQFF. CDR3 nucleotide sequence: TGCAGCGTTGTCCGGGACTCCCCTTACAATGAGCAGTTCTTC.

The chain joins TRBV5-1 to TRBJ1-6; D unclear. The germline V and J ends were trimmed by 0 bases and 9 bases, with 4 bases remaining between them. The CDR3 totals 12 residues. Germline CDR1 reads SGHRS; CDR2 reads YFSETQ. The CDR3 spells CASSLDGSPLHF. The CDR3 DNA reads TGCGCCAGCAGCTTGGATGGTTCACCCCTCCACTTT.

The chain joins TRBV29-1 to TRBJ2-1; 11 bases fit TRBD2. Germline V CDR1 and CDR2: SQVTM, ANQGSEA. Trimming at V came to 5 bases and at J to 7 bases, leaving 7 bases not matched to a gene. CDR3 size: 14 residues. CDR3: CSVHSGRAANEQFF. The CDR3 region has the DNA TGCAGCGTTCATAGCGGGAGGGCCGCGAATGAGCAGTTCTTC.

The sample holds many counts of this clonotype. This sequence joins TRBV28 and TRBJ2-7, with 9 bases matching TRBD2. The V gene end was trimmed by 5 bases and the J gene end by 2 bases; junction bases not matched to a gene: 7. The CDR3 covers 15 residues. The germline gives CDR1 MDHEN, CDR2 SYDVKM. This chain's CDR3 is CASSPPSGTPYEQYF. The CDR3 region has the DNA TGTGCCAGCAGTCCCCCTAGCGGGACGCCCTACGAGCAGTACTTC. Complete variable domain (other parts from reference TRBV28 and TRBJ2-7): DVKVTQSSRYLVKRTGEKVFLECVQDMDHENMFWYRQDPGLGLRLIYFSYDVKMKEKGDIPEGYSVSREKKERFSLILESASTNQTSMYLCASSPPSGTPYEQYFGPGTRLTVT.

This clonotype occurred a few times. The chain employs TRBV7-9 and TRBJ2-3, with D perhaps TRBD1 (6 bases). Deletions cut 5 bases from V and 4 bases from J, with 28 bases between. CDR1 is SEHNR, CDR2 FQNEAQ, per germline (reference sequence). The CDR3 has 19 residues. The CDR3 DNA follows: TGTGCCAGCAGCCCTAGGACAAAAATACGGGACACAGCTGCAGATACGCAGTATTTT. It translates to CASSPRTKIRDTAADTQYF.

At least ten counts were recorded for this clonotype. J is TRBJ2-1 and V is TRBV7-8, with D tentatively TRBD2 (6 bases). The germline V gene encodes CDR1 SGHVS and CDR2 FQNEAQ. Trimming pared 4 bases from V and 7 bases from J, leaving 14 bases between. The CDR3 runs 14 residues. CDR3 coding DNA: TGTGCCAGCAGCTCCCCGGCGGGGAGGAATGAGCAGTTCTTC. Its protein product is CASSSPAGRNEQFF.

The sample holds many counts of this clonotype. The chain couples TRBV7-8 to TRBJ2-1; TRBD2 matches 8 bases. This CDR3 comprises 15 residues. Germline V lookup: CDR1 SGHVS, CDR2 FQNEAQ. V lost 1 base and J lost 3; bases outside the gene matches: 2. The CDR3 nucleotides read TGTGCCAGCAGCTTAGGTGGGACTAGCTACAATGAGCAGTTCTTC. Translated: CASSLGGTSYNEQFF.

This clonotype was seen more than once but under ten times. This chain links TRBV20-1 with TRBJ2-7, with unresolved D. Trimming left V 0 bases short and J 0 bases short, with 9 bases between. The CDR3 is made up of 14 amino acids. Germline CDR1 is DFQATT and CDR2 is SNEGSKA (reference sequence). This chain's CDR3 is CSARDPSSSYEQYF. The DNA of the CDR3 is TGCAGTGCTAGAGATCCCAGCAGCTCCTACGAGCAGTACTTC.

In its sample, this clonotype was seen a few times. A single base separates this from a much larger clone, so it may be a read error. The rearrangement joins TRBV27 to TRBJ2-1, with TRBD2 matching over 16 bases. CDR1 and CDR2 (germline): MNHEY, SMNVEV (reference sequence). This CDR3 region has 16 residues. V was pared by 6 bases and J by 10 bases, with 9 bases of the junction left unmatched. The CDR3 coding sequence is TGTGCCAGCAGCCCCGGGACTAGCGGGAGGGCTCACGAGCAGTTCTTC. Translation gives CASSPGTSGRAHEQFF.

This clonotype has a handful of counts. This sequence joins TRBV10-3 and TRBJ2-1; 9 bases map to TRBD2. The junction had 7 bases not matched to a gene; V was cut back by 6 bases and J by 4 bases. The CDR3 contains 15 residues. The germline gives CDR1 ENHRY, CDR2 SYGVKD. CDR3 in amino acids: CAIRPGLAPYNEQFF. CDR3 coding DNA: TGTGCCATCAGACCGGGACTAGCCCCATACAATGAGCAGTTCTTC.

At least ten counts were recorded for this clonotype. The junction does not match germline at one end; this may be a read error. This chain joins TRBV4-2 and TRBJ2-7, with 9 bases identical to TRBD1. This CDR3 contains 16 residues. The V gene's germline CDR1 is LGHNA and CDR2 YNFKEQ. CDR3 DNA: TGCGCCAGCAGCCAAGACCCGGGACAGGGCGGCAACGAGCAGTACTTC. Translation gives CASSQDPGQGGNEQYF.

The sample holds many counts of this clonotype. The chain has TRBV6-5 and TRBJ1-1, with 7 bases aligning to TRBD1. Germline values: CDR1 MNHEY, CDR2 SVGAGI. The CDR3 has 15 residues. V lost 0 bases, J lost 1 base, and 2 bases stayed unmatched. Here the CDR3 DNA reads TGTGCCAGCAGTTACTCGCGGACAGGGAACACTGAAGCTTTCTTT. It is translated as CASSYSRTGNTEAFF.

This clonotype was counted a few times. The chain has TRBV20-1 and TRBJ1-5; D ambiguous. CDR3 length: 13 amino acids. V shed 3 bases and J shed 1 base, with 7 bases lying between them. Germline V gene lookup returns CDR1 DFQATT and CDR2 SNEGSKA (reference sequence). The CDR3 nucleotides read TGCAGTGCTAGTAGCCAAAGCAATCAGCCCCAGCATTTT. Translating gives CSASSQSNQPQHF.

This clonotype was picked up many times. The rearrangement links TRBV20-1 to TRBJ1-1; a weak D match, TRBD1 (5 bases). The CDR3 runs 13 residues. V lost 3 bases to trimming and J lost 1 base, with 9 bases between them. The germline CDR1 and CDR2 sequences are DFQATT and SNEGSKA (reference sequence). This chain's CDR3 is CSARFDRNTEAFF. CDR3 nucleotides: TGCAGTGCTAGGTTTGACAGGAACACTGAAGCTTTCTTT.

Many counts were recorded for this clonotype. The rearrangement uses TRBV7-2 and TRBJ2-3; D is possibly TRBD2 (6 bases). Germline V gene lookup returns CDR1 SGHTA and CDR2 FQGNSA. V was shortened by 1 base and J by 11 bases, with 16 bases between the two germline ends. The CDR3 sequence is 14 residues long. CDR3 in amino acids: CASSLEGTVRGQYF. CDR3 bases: TGTGCCAGCAGCTTAGAGGGGACGGTGCGGGGGCAGTATTTT.

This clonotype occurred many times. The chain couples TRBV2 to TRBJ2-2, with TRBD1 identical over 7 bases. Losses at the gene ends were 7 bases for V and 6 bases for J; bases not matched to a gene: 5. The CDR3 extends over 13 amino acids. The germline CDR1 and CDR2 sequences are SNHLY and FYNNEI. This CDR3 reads CASTSDRAGELFF. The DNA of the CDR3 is TGTGCCAGCACCTCCGACAGGGCCGGGGAGCTGTTTTTT.

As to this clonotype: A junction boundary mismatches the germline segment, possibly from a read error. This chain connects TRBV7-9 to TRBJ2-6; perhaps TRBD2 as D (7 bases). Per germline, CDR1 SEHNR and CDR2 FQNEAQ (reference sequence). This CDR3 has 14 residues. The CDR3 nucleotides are TGTGCCAGCAGCTTGGGGGCGGGGGCCGACGTCCTGACTTTC. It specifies CASSLGAGADVLTF.